This T cell receptor (beta chain) was obtained from a study of shared clonotypes between healthy human individuals. A split of CD4+ cells into CD45RA+ naive and CD45RA-negative memory subsets was performed. This clone was counted only a few times. Its matching antigen is unknown. Some clones are missing from TCRdb's copy, which holds only in-frame ones; the method was immunoSEQ multiplex PCR. The sample records approximately 1,000,000 clones, around 77% being singletons. Broader study findings: Roughly 5% of naive CD4 clonotypes were common to several donors. Larger estimated richness was generally seen in naive subsets than in memory subsets.

The CDR3 has 11 amino acids. The V end lost 8 bases, the J end lost 8 bases, and 10 bases lay between the germline ends. The V gene's germline CDR1 is MNHEY and CDR2 SMNVEV (reference sequence). The TCR sequence derives from a young man in good health. Some clones in this sample may be carry-over from other donors' samples. The sequenced sample consisted of memory CD4+ T cells from PBMCs. Subset of the sample: CD45RA-negative fraction. The V call is TRBV27, the J call TRBJ2-1; D ambiguous. CDR3 protein: CASGLGYEQFF. The CDR3 nucleotides read TGTGCCAGCGGGCTAGGATATGAGCAGTTCTTC.